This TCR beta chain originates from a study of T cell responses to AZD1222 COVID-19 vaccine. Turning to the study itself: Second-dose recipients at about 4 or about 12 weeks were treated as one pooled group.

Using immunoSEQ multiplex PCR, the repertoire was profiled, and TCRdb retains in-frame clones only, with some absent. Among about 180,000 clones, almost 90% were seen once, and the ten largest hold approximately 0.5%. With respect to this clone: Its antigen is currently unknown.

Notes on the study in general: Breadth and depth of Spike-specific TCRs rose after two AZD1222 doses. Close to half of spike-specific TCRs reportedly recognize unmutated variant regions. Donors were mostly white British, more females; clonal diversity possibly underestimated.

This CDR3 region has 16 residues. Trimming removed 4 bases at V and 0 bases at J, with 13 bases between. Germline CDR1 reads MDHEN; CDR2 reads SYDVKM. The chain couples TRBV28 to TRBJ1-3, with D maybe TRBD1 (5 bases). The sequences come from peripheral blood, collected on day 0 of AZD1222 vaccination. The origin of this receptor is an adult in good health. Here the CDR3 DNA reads TGTGCCAGCAGTTCACCTCGGACATACTCTGGAAACACCATATATTTT. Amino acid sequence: CASSSPRTYSGNTIYF.